The present entry profiles one TCR beta chain with its context. This sample was included in a study of blood T cell repertoires in COVID-19. Turning to the study itself: Researchers got acute and convalescent COVID-19 samples from the United States, Italy and Spain. The cDNA or gDNA used as material had been derived from T cells, B-cell-depleted T cells, or PBMCs.

As processed by the authors: Researchers report that nucleated cell counts were estimated from reference gene primer amplification. Some clones are missing from TCRdb's copy, which holds only in-frame ones; the method was immunoSEQ multiplex PCR. V, J and clone size were drawn from that table, and D and trimming were deduced from the DNA. The sample lists approximately 190,000 clones; around 84% were seen once. Trimming cost V 10 bases and J 0 bases, with 12 bases left between them. The CDR3 is made up of 14 amino acids. Germline-derived CDR1 and CDR2 are MDHEN and SYDVKM. The sample taken for sequencing was PBMCs or T cells enriched from blood (not recorded which). The chain combines TRBV28 with TRBJ1-4; weak D call: TRBD1 (6 bases). The clonotype originates from a woman aged 25 to 39 who had been exposed to COVID-19. CDR3 sequence (DNA): TGTGCCACCAAACAGGGTACAACTAATGAAAAACTGTTTTTT. Protein sequence: CATKQGTTNEKLFF. Full variable domain (outside the CDR3, taken from reference TRBV28 and TRBJ1-4): DVKVTQSSRYLVKRTGEKVFLECVQDMDHENMFWYRQDPGLGLRLIYFSYDVKMKEKGDIPEGYSVSREKKERFSLILESASTNQTSMYLCATKQGTTNEKLFFGSGTQLSVL.